Below, 27 T cell receptor beta chains from the same sample are listed, as sequenced in a study of cytomegalovirus exposure and HLA in healthy donors. 13 Jbeta primers and 60 Vbeta primers were used for the PCR. This table comes from immunoSEQ multiplex PCR, and its TCRdb copy is limited to in-frame clones, with some not included. The sample lists about 180,000 clones, roughly 85% occurring once. Sample: PBMCs. The receptors here all came from a boy between 2 and 10 years old in good health and CMV-seronegative.

V is TRBV7-8 and J is TRBJ1-1, with 7 bases fitting TRBD1. Trimming removed 3 bases from V and 4 bases from J; junction bases left unmatched: 5. CDR3 length equals 14 residues. Germline-derived CDR1 and CDR2 are SGHVS and FQNEAQ. CDR3 residues: CASSFRQGGTEAFF. The DNA of the CDR3 is TGTGCCAGCAGCTTCCGACAGGGAGGCACTGAAGCTTTCTTT.

The chain employs TRBV29-1 and TRBJ1-3, with D maybe TRBD1 (5 bases). Trimming pared 8 bases from V and 3 bases from J, leaving 17 bases between. This CDR3 comprises 14 residues. CDR1 and CDR2 (germline): SQVTM, ANQGSEA. The CDR3 loop reads CSWGRGEGGNTIYF. The CDR3 DNA sequence: TGCAGCTGGGGACGGGGGGAAGGTGGAAACACCATATATTTT.

This chain uses TRBV15 with TRBJ1-3, with 9 bases matching TRBD1. J was trimmed by 4 bases and V by 5 bases; bases with no gene match: 9. CDR1 LNHNV and CDR2 YYDKDF come from the germline V gene (reference sequence). The CDR3 covers 16 residues. This CDR3 is CATSGTTGGSGNTIYF. The CDR3, as DNA: TGTGCCACCAGCGGGACCACAGGGGGCTCGGGAAACACCATATATTTT.

This chain connects TRBV5-6 to TRBJ1-3; no reliable D call. The CDR3 extends over 15 amino acids. Germline V gives CDR1 SGHDT, CDR2 YYEEEE. Trimming pared 3 bases from V and 0 bases from J, leaving 10 bases between. The CDR3 protein is CASSWATNSGNTIYF. The CDR3, as DNA: TGTGCCAGCAGCTGGGCTACAAACTCTGGAAACACCATATATTTT.

The V call is TRBV28, the J call TRBJ2-7; TRBD2 matches 14 bases. The CDR3 spans 13 residues. CDR1 MDHEN and CDR2 SYDVKM come from the germline V gene. The J segment lost 7 bases and the V segment lost 11 bases, leaving 7 bases of the junction unmatched. The CDR3 DNA reads TGTGCCCTCCAGGGACTAGCGGGAGAAGAGCAGTACTTC. This encodes CALQGLAGEEQYF.

The V gene is TRBV7-9, the J gene TRBJ2-7; D remains unclear. Trimming took 3 bases from V and 4 from J, leaving 10 bases between them. The germline V gene encodes CDR1 SEHNR and CDR2 FQNEAQ (reference sequence). This CDR3 comprises 13 residues. This CDR3 reads CASSFEETYEQYF. The CDR3, as DNA: TGTGCCAGCAGCTTCGAAGAGACTTACGAGCAGTACTTC. Full variable domain (remainder filled in from reference TRBV7-9 and TRBJ2-7): DTGVSQNPRHKITKRGQNVTFRCDPISEHNRLYWYRQTLGQGPEFLTYFQNEAQLEKSRLLSDRFSAERPKGSFSTLEIQRTEQGDSAMYLCASSFEETYEQYFGPGTRLTVT.

J is TRBJ2-7 and V is TRBV6-1, with 8 bases identical to TRBD2. This CDR3 is built from 13 residues. Germline CDR1 reads MNHNS; CDR2 reads SASEGT. V gave up 8 bases and J gave up 7 bases; unmatched junction bases: 10. The CDR3 sequence: CASLRASGWEQYF. Written as DNA, the CDR3 is TGTGCCAGCCTCCGAGCTAGCGGGTGGGAGCAGTACTTC.

The chain employs TRBV6-1 and TRBJ1-2; 11 bases are shared with TRBD1. The CDR3 loop spans 14 amino acids. With V trimmed by 2 bases and J by 8 bases, 4 bases remained unmatched. Germline-derived CDR1 and CDR2 are MNHNS and SASEGT. CDR3 residues: CASSETGQGEGYTF. CDR3 DNA: TGTGCCAGCAGTGAAACGGGACAGGGGGAAGGCTACACCTTC.

The V gene is TRBV23-1, the J gene TRBJ2-7, with D unresolved. TRBV23-1 is sorted into the ORF group, with uncertain function. This CDR3 is 13 amino acids long. V was trimmed by 4 bases and J by 2 bases, leaving 9 bases between them. The CDR3 here is CASSPGKTYEQYV. The CDR3 nucleotides read TGCGCCAGCAGTCCGGGTAAAACCTACGAGCAGTACGTC.

The genes are TRBV10-3 and TRBJ2-1, with D possibly matching TRBD2 (5 bases). Trimming took 7 bases from V and 9 from J, leaving 10 bases between them. There are 11 residues in the CDR3. Germline values: CDR1 ENHRY, CDR2 SYGVKD. The DNA for the CDR3 is TGTGCCATCATAGGTGGAGGTGAGCAGTTCTTC. This codes for CAIIGGGEQFF.

The CDR3 loop is CASYSWRGGILYGYTF. CDR3 in DNA: TGTGCCAGCTATTCTTGGCGGGGGGGGATCCTCTATGGCTACACCTTC. The J gene is TRBJ1-2, the V gene TRBV28; tentatively, D is TRBD1 (5 bases). Trimming removed 8 bases at V and 4 bases at J, with 23 bases between. Germline CDR1 is MDHEN and CDR2 is SYDVKM. This CDR3 has 16 amino acids.

The gene calls are TRBV5-4 and TRBJ2-5; the match to TRBD2 covers 8 bases. This CDR3 is 13 amino acids long. Germline V lookup: CDR1 SGHNT, CDR2 YYREEE (reference sequence). Germline trimming cut 4 bases from V and 5 bases from J; bases unmatched to any gene: 4. CDR3 nucleotides: TGTGCCAGCAGCGCGGGAGGCCAGGAGACCCAGTACTTC. Translating it yields CASSAGGQETQYF.

In regard to this clone: Additional DNA sequences in this sample encode the identical CDR3. The chain combines TRBV5-1 with TRBJ2-3; tentatively, D is TRBD2 (7 bases). Trimming took 4 bases from V and 2 from J, leaving 14 bases between them. Germline CDR1 SGHRS, CDR2 YFSETQ. CDR3 length: 15 amino acids. CDR3: CASSLRGLPTDTQYF. CDR3 nucleotides: TGCGCCAGCAGCCTGCGGGGGCTCCCCACAGATACGCAGTATTTT. Full variable domain (rest looked up from reference TRBV5-1 and TRBJ2-3): KAGVTQTPRYLIKTRGQQVTLSCSPISGHRSVSWYQQTPGQGLQFLFEYFSETQRNKGNFPGRFSGRQFSNSRSEMNVSTLELGDSALYLCASSLRGLPTDTQYFGPGTRLTVL.

Only one count was recorded for this clone. The chain couples TRBV6-1 to TRBJ2-7; D is possibly TRBD1 (6 bases). V gave up 5 bases and J gave up 2 bases, with 13 bases separating them. The CDR3 sequence is 14 residues long. Germline CDR1 MNHNS, CDR2 SASEGT. The CDR3 region is CASSPGHLPYEQYV. The CDR3 coding sequence is TGTGCCAGCAGTCCGGGACACCTCCCCTACGAGCAGTACGTC.

J is TRBJ2-1 and V is TRBV21-1; the D call of TRBD2 is as the table states it, not checked on the DNA. TRBV21-1 is termed a pseudogene. The CDR3 is 18 amino acids. CDR3 DNA sequence: TGTGCCAGCAGCGCCTACCGCGGGACTCAGAGCTCCTACAATGAGCAGTTCTTC. The encoded protein is CASSAYRGTQSSYNEQFF.

The chain joins TRBV29-1 to TRBJ2-1; the D gene is possibly TRBD2 (6 bases). The CDR3 runs to 13 residues. The germline V and J ends were trimmed by 6 bases and 3 bases, with 12 bases remaining between them. Germline CDR1 SQVTM, CDR2 ANQGSEA. This chain's CDR3 is CSVTPGVYNEQFF. Written as DNA, the CDR3 is TGCAGCGTCACACCGGGAGTCTACAATGAGCAGTTCTTC.

V usage is TRBV27 and J usage is TRBJ1-5; D not resolved. CDR3 length equals 14 residues. Germline CDR1 reads MNHEY; CDR2 reads SMNVEV (reference sequence). The V end lost 1 base, the J end lost 2 bases, and 6 bases lay between the germline ends. The CDR3 is CASSLYSGNQPQHF. The DNA for the CDR3 is TGTGCCAGCAGTTTATACTCGGGCAATCAGCCCCAGCATTTT.

This chain connects TRBV6-5 to TRBJ2-3; 11 bases agree with TRBD2. CDR1 is MNHEY and CDR2 is SVGAGI in the germline V gene. Germline trimming cut 6 bases from V and 2 bases from J; bases unmatched to any gene: 4. The CDR3 length is 15 residues. CDR3 coding DNA: TGTGCCAGCAGCCCTAGCGGGAGGACCACAGATACGCAGTATTTT. Protein sequence: CASSPSGRTTDTQYF.

The chain links TRBV11-2 to TRBJ1-2; perhaps TRBD1 as D (5 bases). Trimming took off 1 base at V and 6 bases at J, with 12 bases between the two ends. The CDR3 is 14 residues long. Germline V lookup: CDR1 SGHAT, CDR2 FQNNGV. The CDR3 spells CASSLGAGIDGYTF. CDR3 bases: TGTGCCAGCAGCTTAGGGGCAGGGATTGATGGCTACACCTTC.

The chain carries TRBV28 and TRBJ2-7, with unresolved D. The CDR3 is 12 residues long. Trimming removed 7 bases at V and 2 bases at J, with 9 bases between. Germline lookup yields CDR1 MDHEN and CDR2 SYDVKM. CDR3 DNA: TGTGCCAGCACTAAAGCCACCTACGAGCAGTACTTC. Protein: CASTKATYEQYF.

The chain employs TRBV6-1 and TRBJ2-2; 9 bases match TRBD1. This CDR3 comprises 19 residues. J gave up 1 base and V 1 base, and 10 bases lay outside the gene matches. CDR1 is MNHNS, CDR2 SASEGT, per germline. CDR3: CASSEDRGRLYLNTGELFF. As DNA, the CDR3 is TGTGCCAGCAGTGAAGACAGGGGGCGCTTGTACTTGAACACCGGGGAGCTGTTTTTT.

The chain couples TRBV5-1 to TRBJ1-1; 7 bases are shared with TRBD1. The V and J ends lost 0 bases and 1 base, in that order; junction bases with no gene match: 6. The germline CDR1 and CDR2 sequences are SGHRS and YFSETQ. This CDR3 is 16 amino acids long. CDR3: CASSLGKGAKNTEAFF. CDR3 DNA: TGCGCCAGCAGCTTGGGGAAGGGGGCCAAGAACACTGAAGCTTTCTTT.

The chain couples TRBV9 to TRBJ1-5; TRBD1 matches at 8 bases. V was pared by 3 bases and J by 4 bases, with 6 bases of the junction left unmatched. The germline V gene has CDR1 SGDLS and CDR2 YYNGEE. The CDR3 consists of 15 residues. CDR3 region: CASSEGGQGNQPQHF. Written as DNA, the CDR3 is TGTGCCAGCAGCGAGGGTGGACAGGGAAATCAGCCCCAGCATTTT.

This clone was recorded once. The CDR3 is CASSLPSGETQYF. In DNA form, the CDR3 reads TGTGCCAGCAGCTTACCTAGCGGGGAGACCCAGTACTTC. V and J are TRBV13 and TRBJ2-5; TRBD2 matches at 8 bases. The CDR3 extends over 13 amino acids. The V gene end was trimmed by 2 bases and the J gene end by 5 bases; junction bases not matched to a gene: 1. CDR1 and CDR2 from the germline V gene are PRHDT and FYEKMQ (reference sequence).

This chain uses TRBV5-1 with TRBJ2-7; TRBD2 agrees at 11 bases. CDR3 length: 16 amino acids. CDR1 SGHRS and CDR2 YFSETQ come from the germline V gene. Trimming removed 1 base from V and 7 bases from J; junction bases left unmatched: 10. The CDR3 region is CASSLMGLAASIEQYF. The CDR3 DNA sequence: TGCGCCAGCAGCTTGATGGGACTAGCGGCCTCTATAGAGCAGTACTTC.

The V and J genes are TRBV5-4 and TRBJ1-2; 8 bases align to TRBD1. Germline V gene sequence: CDR1 SGHNT, CDR2 YYREEE (reference sequence). CDR3 length: 15 residues. V gave up 0 bases and J gave up 7 bases; unmatched junction bases: 8. The CDR3 bases are TGTGCCAGCAGCTTGGGGGGACAGGATCCCACTGGCTACACCTTC. This sequence encodes CASSLGGQDPTGYTF.

CDR3 residues: CAISETGTYTNEKLFF. The CDR3 DNA sequence: TGTGCCATCAGTGAGACAGGGACCTACACTAATGAAAAACTGTTTTTT. The rearrangement links TRBV10-3 to TRBJ1-4, with D perhaps matching TRBD1 (6 bases). The CDR3 spans 16 residues. The germline V and J ends were trimmed by 2 bases and 2 bases, with 12 bases remaining between them. In germline, CDR1 is ENHRY, CDR2 SYGVKD.